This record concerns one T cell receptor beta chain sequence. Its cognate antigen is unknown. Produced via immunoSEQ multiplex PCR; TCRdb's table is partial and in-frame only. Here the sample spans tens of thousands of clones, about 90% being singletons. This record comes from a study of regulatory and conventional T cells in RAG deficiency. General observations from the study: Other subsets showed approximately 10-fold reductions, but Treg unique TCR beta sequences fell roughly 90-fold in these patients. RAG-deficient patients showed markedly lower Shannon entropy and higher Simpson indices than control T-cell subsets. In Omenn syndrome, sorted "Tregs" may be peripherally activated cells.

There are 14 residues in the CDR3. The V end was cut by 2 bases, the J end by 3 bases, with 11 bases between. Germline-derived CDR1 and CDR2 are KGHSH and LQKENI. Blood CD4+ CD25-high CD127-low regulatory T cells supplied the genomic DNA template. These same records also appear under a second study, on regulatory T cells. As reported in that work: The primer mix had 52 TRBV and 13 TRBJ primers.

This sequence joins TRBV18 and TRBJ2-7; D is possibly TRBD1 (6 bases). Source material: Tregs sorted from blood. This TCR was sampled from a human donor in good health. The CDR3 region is CASSPGDTHYEQYF. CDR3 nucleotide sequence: TGTGCCAGCTCACCAGGGGACACCCACTACGAGCAGTACTTC.